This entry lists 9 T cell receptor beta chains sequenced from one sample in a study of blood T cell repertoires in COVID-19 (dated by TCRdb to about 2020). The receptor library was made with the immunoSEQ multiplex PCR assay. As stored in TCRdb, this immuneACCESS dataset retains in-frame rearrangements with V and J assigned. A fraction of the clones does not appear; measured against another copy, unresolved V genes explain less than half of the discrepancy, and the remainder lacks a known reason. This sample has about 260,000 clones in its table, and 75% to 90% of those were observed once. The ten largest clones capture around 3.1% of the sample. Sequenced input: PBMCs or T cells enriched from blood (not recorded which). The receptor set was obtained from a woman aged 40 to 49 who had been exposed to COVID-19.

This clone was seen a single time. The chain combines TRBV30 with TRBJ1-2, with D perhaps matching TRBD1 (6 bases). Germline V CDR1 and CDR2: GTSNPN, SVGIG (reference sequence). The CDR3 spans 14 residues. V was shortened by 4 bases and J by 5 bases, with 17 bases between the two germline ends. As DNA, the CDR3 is TGTGCCTGGAACCGGGACATAAACACGTATGGCTACACCTTC. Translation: CAWNRDINTYGYTF.

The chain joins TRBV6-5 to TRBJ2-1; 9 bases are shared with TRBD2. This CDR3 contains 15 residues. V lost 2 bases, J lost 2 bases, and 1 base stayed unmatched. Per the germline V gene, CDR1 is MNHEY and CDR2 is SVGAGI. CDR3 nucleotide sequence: TGTGCCAGCAGTTACCTAGCGGGGACCTACAATGAGCAGTTCTTC. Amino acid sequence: CASSYLAGTYNEQFF.

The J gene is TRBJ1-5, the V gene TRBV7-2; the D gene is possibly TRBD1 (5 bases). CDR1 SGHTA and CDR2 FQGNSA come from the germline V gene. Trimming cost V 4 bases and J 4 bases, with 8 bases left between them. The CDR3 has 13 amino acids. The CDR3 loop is CASSYRSNQPQHF. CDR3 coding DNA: TGTGCCAGCAGCTACAGGTCAAATCAGCCCCAGCATTTT.

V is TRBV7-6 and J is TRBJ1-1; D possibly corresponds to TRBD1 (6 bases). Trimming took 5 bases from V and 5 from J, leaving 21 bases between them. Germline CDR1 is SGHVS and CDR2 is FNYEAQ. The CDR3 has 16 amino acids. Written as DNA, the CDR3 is TGTGCCAGCAGCCCAACGACGGGGGGCTTAAGAACTGAAGCTTTCTTT. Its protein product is CASSPTTGGLRTEAFF.

CDR3 residues: CASSGIADNEQFF. The CDR3 DNA follows: TGTGCCAGCAGCGGAATAGCGGACAATGAGCAGTTCTTC. The chain employs TRBV9 and TRBJ2-1, with a weak D call TRBD2 (6 bases). V lost 3 bases and J 5 bases, leaving 9 bases between the germline ends. CDR1 and CDR2 (germline): SGDLS, YYNGEE. This CDR3 contains 13 residues.

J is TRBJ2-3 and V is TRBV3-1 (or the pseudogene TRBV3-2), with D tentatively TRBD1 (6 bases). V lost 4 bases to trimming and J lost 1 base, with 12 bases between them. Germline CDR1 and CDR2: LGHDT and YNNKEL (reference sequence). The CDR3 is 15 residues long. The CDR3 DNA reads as TGTGCCAGCAGCCGGAGAGGGGGTCGCACAGATACGCAGTATTTT. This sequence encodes CASSRRGGRTDTQYF.

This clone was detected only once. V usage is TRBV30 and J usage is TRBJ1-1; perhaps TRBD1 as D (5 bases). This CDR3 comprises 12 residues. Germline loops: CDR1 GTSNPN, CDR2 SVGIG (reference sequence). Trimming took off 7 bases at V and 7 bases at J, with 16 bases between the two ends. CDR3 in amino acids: CALDRGESEAFF. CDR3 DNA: TGTGCCTTGGACCGGGGGGAGAGTGAAGCTTTCTTT.

CDR3 in DNA: TGTGCCTGGAGTGTCAAAGCGGGGAGTGTGAATGAGCAGTTCTTC. It translates to CAWSVKAGSVNEQFF. The rearrangement links TRBV30 to TRBJ2-1; TRBD2 matches 7 bases. V dropped 0 bases and J dropped 7; count of bases not matched to a gene: 9. The germline V gene encodes CDR1 GTSNPN and CDR2 SVGIG (reference sequence). This CDR3 is 15 amino acids long.

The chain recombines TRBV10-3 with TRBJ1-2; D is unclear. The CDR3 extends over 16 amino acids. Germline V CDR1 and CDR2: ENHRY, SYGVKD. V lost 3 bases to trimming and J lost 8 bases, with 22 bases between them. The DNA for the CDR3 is TGTGCCATCAGTGATTTAGCCCGTGGGAGTTTTGCCGGCTACACCTTC. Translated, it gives CAISDLARGSFAGYTF.